The 30 T cell receptor beta chains below come from one sample, sequenced in a study of beta chain features in type 1 diabetes. Since all of the isolated RNA was reverse transcribed, expressed TCRB transcripts were what got sequenced. Some clones are missing from TCRdb's copy, which holds only in-frame ones; the method was immunoSEQ multiplex PCR. The sample has hundreds of thousands of clones; roughly 17% are singletons. Sequenced input: naive CD4+ T cells from blood. The receptors stem from a woman aged 18-29 years in good health.

This clone appeared a few times. The chain is built from TRBV2 and TRBJ1-4; D uncertain. Trimming left V 5 bases short and J 11 bases short, with 12 bases between. The CDR3 consists of 12 residues. Germline loops: CDR1 SNHLY, CDR2 FYNNEI. The CDR3 coding sequence is TGTGCCAGCAGTAGAGACGAAGACAAACTGTTTTTT. Translated: CASSRDEDKLFF. Using reference TRBV2 and TRBJ1-4 for the parts outside the CDR3, the full variable domain is EPEVTQTPSHQVTQMGQEVILRCVPISNHLYFYWYRQILGQKVEFLVSFYNNEISEKSEIFDDQFSVERPDGSNFTLKIRSTKLEDSAMYFCASSRDEDKLFFGSGTQLSVL.

This clone was seen a handful of times. This chain uses TRBV2 with TRBJ2-7, with TRBD2 identical over 10 bases. Per germline, CDR1 SNHLY and CDR2 FYNNEI. Unmatched junction bases numbered 10, after V lost 5 bases and J lost 6 bases. This CDR3 has 15 residues. CDR3 nucleotide sequence: TGTGCCAGCAGTCGGCGTCTAGCGGGAGAGTTCGAGCAGTACTTC. Translating it yields CASSRRLAGEFEQYF.

This clone was observed a handful of times. The chain carries TRBV7-9 and TRBJ2-7, with 9 bases fitting TRBD2. Trimming at V came to 1 base and at J to 4 bases, leaving 14 bases not matched to a gene. This CDR3 is 18 amino acids long. Germline lookup yields CDR1 SEHNR and CDR2 FQNEAQ (reference sequence). CDR3 in DNA: TGTGCCAGCAGCTTAGATTCGCCTCATGCGGGAGGGACATACGAGCAGTACTTC. It specifies CASSLDSPHAGGTYEQYF.

This clone was counted a few times. The chain employs TRBV11-2 and TRBJ1-2; 7 bases match TRBD1. Germline V gene lookup returns CDR1 SGHAT and CDR2 FQNNGV. The J segment lost 4 bases and the V segment lost 5 bases, leaving 7 bases of the junction unmatched. The CDR3 consists of 14 residues. CDR3 loop: CASSRDRSTYGYTF. Here the CDR3 DNA reads TGTGCCAGCAGCAGGGACAGATCGACCTATGGCTACACCTTC.

The chain carries TRBV7-9 and TRBJ1-3; no definite D call. Trimming removed 0 bases at V and 4 bases at J, with 13 bases between. The CDR3 is made up of 16 amino acids. Germline V CDR1 and CDR2: SEHNR, FQNEAQ (reference sequence). The CDR3 DNA reads as TGTGCCAGCAGCTTAGCCTCTCCGTGGGCCGGAAACACCATATATTTT. It translates to CASSLASPWAGNTIYF.

V is TRBV27 and J is TRBJ2-7; D remains ambiguous. Trimming left V 0 bases short and J 8 bases short, with 11 bases between. CDR3 length: 13 residues. Germline values: CDR1 MNHEY, CDR2 SMNVEV (reference sequence). The CDR3 DNA follows: TGTGCCAGCAGTTTATCGCAGCCTATCCAGCAGTACTTC. It is translated as CASSLSQPIQQYF.

The chain joins TRBV15 to TRBJ2-7; D gene uncertain. Germline lookup yields CDR1 LNHNV and CDR2 YYDKDF (reference sequence). V shed 0 bases and J shed 5 bases, with 11 bases lying between them. The CDR3 has 14 amino acids. The DNA of the CDR3 is TGTGCCACCAGCAGAGATAACAGTCTCGACGAGCAGTACTTC. Translated: CATSRDNSLDEQYF.

The V and J genes are TRBV5-6 and TRBJ1-1; a weak D match, TRBD1 (6 bases). V shed 3 bases and J shed 2 bases, with 14 bases lying between them. The CDR3 is 15 amino acids. Germline CDR1 is SGHDT and CDR2 is YYEEEE. CDR3 sequence: CASSWQGRQNTEAFF. The CDR3 DNA reads as TGTGCCAGCAGCTGGCAGGGGCGTCAAAACACTGAAGCTTTCTTT.

V is TRBV23-1 and J is TRBJ2-3, with D perhaps assigned TRBD1 or TRBD2 (5 bases each). TRBV23-1 is annotated as an ORF whose role is uncertain. V was cut by 7 bases and J by 1 base, with 18 bases left in between. The CDR3 has 16 amino acids. The CDR3 region is CASTRPREGGTDTQYF. The CDR3 coding sequence is TGCGCCAGCACCAGACCCCGGGAAGGGGGCACAGATACGCAGTATTTT.

V and J are TRBV7-2 and TRBJ2-1; D not certain. The V end lost 1 base, the J end lost 5 bases, and 12 bases lay between the germline ends. This CDR3 has 15 amino acids. The germline CDR1 and CDR2 sequences are SGHTA and FQGNSA. The CDR3 DNA reads as TGTGCCAGCAGCTTAGTCCCCCTGGGAAACAATGAGCAGTTCTTC. It translates to CASSLVPLGNNEQFF.

This clone showed up just a few times. The genes are TRBV18 and TRBJ2-3, with TRBD2 matching over 13 bases. Germline V gene sequence: CDR1 KGHSH, CDR2 LQKENI. The V and J ends lost 4 bases and 2 bases, in that order; junction bases with no gene match: 6. CDR3 length: 17 amino acids. The DNA for the CDR3 is TGTGCCAGCTCACTTGGACTAGCGGGAGAAGCCACAGATACGCAGTATTTT. Amino acids: CASSLGLAGEATDTQYF.

The chain links TRBV9 to TRBJ2-1, with D maybe TRBD1 (6 bases). V gave up 0 bases and J gave up 13 bases, with 8 bases separating them. Per germline, CDR1 SGDLS and CDR2 YYNGEE. This CDR3 has 11 amino acids. The CDR3 nucleotides read TGTGCCAGCAGCGTAGGGGGGCCCCAGTTCTTC. It yields the protein CASSVGGPQFF.

The chain recombines TRBV6-5 with TRBJ1-1, with 7 bases identical to TRBD1. CDR1 is MNHEY and CDR2 is SVGAGI in the germline V gene. CDR3 length equals 15 residues. V lost 0 bases, J lost 4 bases, and 5 bases stayed unmatched. The CDR3, as DNA: TGTGCCAGCAGTTACTCGACAGGGAGGCGCACTGAAGCTTTCTTT. It specifies CASSYSTGRRTEAFF.

The chain links TRBV15 to TRBJ2-1; 11 nucleotides align to TRBD2. The germline V gene encodes CDR1 LNHNV and CDR2 YYDKDF (reference sequence). This CDR3 has 17 amino acids. With 0 bases clipped from V and 9 bases from J, the junction kept 10 bases outside the gene matches. DNA of the CDR3: TGTGCCACCAGCAGAGACCCCCGACTAGCGGGACTACCTGAGCAGTTCTTC. Its translation is CATSRDPRLAGLPEQFF.

The rearrangement links TRBV10-3 to TRBJ2-2; possibly TRBD2 for D (6 bases). V was cut by 3 bases and J by 3 bases, with 11 bases left in between. In germline, CDR1 is ENHRY, CDR2 SYGVKD. This CDR3 is 15 amino acids long. The DNA of the CDR3 is TGTGCCATCAGTGATGTGGGGGGAGACACCGGGGAGCTGTTTTTT. Protein sequence: CAISDVGGDTGELFF.

The chain has TRBV7-2 and TRBJ2-1, with a weak D call TRBD1 (6 bases). Between the trimmed V and J ends, which lost 3 bases and 4 bases, there was a span of 10 bases. The CDR3 runs to 14 residues. CDR1 and CDR2 (germline): SGHTA, FQGNSA. In nucleotides, the CDR3 is TGTGCCAGCAGCTTCCTAGGGGGTTACAATGAGCAGTTCTTC. Its protein is CASSFLGGYNEQFF.

This clone was recorded a few times. V gene TRBV6-5 combines with J gene TRBJ2-1; the D gene is possibly TRBD1 (5 bases). The CDR3 loop spans 14 amino acids. V was pared by 5 bases and J by 4 bases, with 12 bases between. CDR1 and CDR2 (germline): MNHEY, SVGAGI. The CDR3 nucleotides are TGTGCCAGCAGTGCCAGACGACAGTACAATGAGCAGTTCTTC. It codes for CASSARRQYNEQFF.

This clone was seen a few times. This sequence joins TRBV7-2 and TRBJ2-7; D uncertain. V shed 5 bases and J shed 6 bases, with 8 bases lying between them. The CDR3 runs to 11 residues. CDR1 is SGHTA, CDR2 FQGNSA, per germline. The DNA for the CDR3 is TGTGCCAGCAGCGCTGGTGGCGAGCAGTACTTC. Its translation: CASSAGGEQYF.

The genes are TRBV25-1 and TRBJ2-1, with D perhaps matching TRBD1 (6 bases). V shed 1 base and J shed 9 bases, with 16 bases lying between them. CDR1 MGHDK and CDR2 SYGVNS come from the germline V gene. CDR3 length equals 15 residues. CDR3 sequence reads: CASSESRRVGAEQFF. CDR3 DNA: TGTGCCAGCAGTGAATCACGTCGGGTGGGGGCTGAGCAGTTCTTC.

This clone was counted only a few times. The V gene is TRBV14, the J gene TRBJ2-1; a weak D match, TRBD2 (6 bases). Germline CDR1 is SGHDN and CDR2 is FVKESK. The V end lost 3 bases, the J end lost 2 bases, and 8 bases lay between the germline ends. The CDR3 loop spans 14 amino acids. The CDR3 reads CASSQKRAYNEQFF. CDR3 in DNA: TGTGCCAGCAGCCAGAAGCGGGCCTACAATGAGCAGTTCTTC.

The chain recombines TRBV2 with TRBJ2-5; D not certain. The CDR3 is made up of 16 amino acids. Per germline, CDR1 SNHLY and CDR2 FYNNEI. Trimming removed 3 bases from V and 2 bases from J, with 16 bases in between. In nucleotides, the CDR3 is TGTGCCAGCAGTGATAGATTTCTAGTTAGGCAAGAGACCCAGTACTTC. Translated: CASSDRFLVRQETQYF.

The chain combines TRBV2 with TRBJ2-1, with 11 positions matching TRBD2. The germline CDR1 and CDR2 sequences are SNHLY and FYNNEI. V shed 0 bases, J shed 4 bases, and the junction held 11 bases outside the gene matches. This CDR3 contains 19 residues. The CDR3 sequence is CASSEALGTSGKSYNEQFF. As DNA, the CDR3 is TGTGCCAGCAGTGAAGCGCTTGGGACTAGCGGAAAAAGTTACAATGAGCAGTTCTTC.

The V and J genes are TRBV15 and TRBJ2-2; TRBD1 agrees at 9 bases. Germline lookup yields CDR1 LNHNV and CDR2 YYDKDF (reference sequence). The length of the CDR3 is 19 residues. V shed 0 bases, J shed 6 bases, and the junction held 14 bases outside the gene matches. The CDR3 protein is CATSRDLPRTGDPSGELFF. For the CDR3, the DNA is TGTGCCACCAGCAGAGATTTGCCCCGGACAGGGGATCCGTCCGGGGAGCTGTTTTTT.

There are a few counts of this clone. This chain connects TRBV7-9 to TRBJ2-7; TRBD2 agrees at 8 bases. This CDR3 comprises 15 residues. V dropped 5 bases and J dropped 4; count of bases not matched to a gene: 10. Germline V gives CDR1 SEHNR, CDR2 FQNEAQ (reference sequence). The DNA of the CDR3 is TGTGCCAGCAGCCCCACCGGGACTAGAGGTTACGAGCAGTACTTC. This codes for CASSPTGTRGYEQYF.

In this sample, this clone turned up a few times. The same CDR3 can be traced to other DNA sequences in this sample. The chain is built from TRBV18 and TRBJ2-1; D possibly corresponds to TRBD1 (5 bases). The CDR3 loop spans 13 amino acids. Germline lookup yields CDR1 KGHSH and CDR2 LQKENI. V gave up 3 bases and J gave up 4 bases, with 7 bases separating them. The CDR3 DNA sequence: TGTGCCAGCTCACCCCCAGGGTACAATGAGCAGTTCTTC. Protein: CASSPPGYNEQFF.

In its sample, this clone was seen a few times. The chain combines TRBV7-2 with TRBJ2-5, with D perhaps TRBD2 (6 bases). The germline V gene encodes CDR1 SGHTA and CDR2 FQGNSA. The CDR3 consists of 15 residues. The V end lost 7 bases, the J end lost 5 bases, and 20 bases lay between the germline ends. The CDR3 protein is CASKRNPGDFETQYF. CDR3 in DNA: TGTGCCAGCAAGAGAAACCCGGGGGATTTTGAGACCCAGTACTTC.

V and J are TRBV7-3 and TRBJ2-5; 8 nucleotides line up with TRBD1. This CDR3 is 14 amino acids long. J lost 5 bases, V lost 5 bases, and 7 bases had no gene match. Per germline, CDR1 SGHTA and CDR2 FQGTGA. The CDR3 region is CASSLLTGVETQYF. The CDR3 DNA sequence: TGTGCCAGCAGCCTCCTGACAGGGGTTGAGACCCAGTACTTC.

The chain recombines TRBV28 with TRBJ1-5; D not certain. Germline loops: CDR1 MDHEN, CDR2 SYDVKM. CDR3 size: 14 residues. Trimming stripped 2 bases from V and 4 bases from J, with 9 bases between. The CDR3 DNA sequence: TGTGCCAGCAGTTTACCAGGATTTAATCAGCCCCAGCATTTT. This gives the protein CASSLPGFNQPQHF.

This clone was counted between two and nine times. The V gene is TRBV15, the J gene TRBJ2-3; D is uncertain. Germline CDR1 and CDR2: LNHNV and YYDKDF (reference sequence). CDR3 size: 17 residues. Trimming pared 0 bases from V and 0 bases from J, leaving 13 bases between. CDR3 sequence (DNA): TGTGCCACCAGCAGAGATTATGGGTCCACTAGCACAGATACGCAGTATTTT. This translates into CATSRDYGSTSTDTQYF.

The chain carries TRBV7-3 and TRBJ2-3; no firm D call. Per the germline V gene, CDR1 is SGHTA and CDR2 is FQGTGA. The V end was cut by 1 base, the J end by 2 bases, with 10 bases between. This CDR3 has 15 amino acids. This chain's CDR3 is CASSLRAQTTDTQYF. The CDR3 DNA follows: TGTGCCAGCAGCTTAAGGGCACAGACCACAGATACGCAGTATTTT.